This TCR beta chain was sequenced during a study of blood T cells in healthy people across ages. Study-wide results and caveats: Comparison with aged donors showed that long-lived donors had more naive CD4+ cells and higher diversity. Possibly confounding the expanded clonotype changes was the fact that donor CMV status was unknown.

Primed by a sample-barcoded 5' primer and a J-beta primer mix, a second PCR proceeded for 7 to 11 cycles. MiXCR, applied by TCRdb to the 5' RACE reads, yields one record per CDR3 protein. The sample holds roughly 1 million distinct CDR3 sequences, roughly a quarter seen once. On this clonotype itself: Its antigen is undetermined.

Trimming removed 3 bases from V and 1 base from J; junction bases left unmatched: 4. Germline V lookup: CDR1 SEHNR, CDR2 FQNEAQ (reference sequence). CDR3 length: 16 amino acids. Another study also made use of these data, one on T cells of mothers and their children.

Sample: blood. The clonotype comes from a girl aged 2-10 years in good health. This chain links TRBV7-9 with TRBJ2-5; the match to TRBD2 covers 11 bases. The CDR3 here is CASSFPTSGTQETQYF. In nucleotides, the CDR3 is TGTGCCAGCAGCTTCCCGACTAGCGGGACCCAAGAGACCCAGTACTTC.